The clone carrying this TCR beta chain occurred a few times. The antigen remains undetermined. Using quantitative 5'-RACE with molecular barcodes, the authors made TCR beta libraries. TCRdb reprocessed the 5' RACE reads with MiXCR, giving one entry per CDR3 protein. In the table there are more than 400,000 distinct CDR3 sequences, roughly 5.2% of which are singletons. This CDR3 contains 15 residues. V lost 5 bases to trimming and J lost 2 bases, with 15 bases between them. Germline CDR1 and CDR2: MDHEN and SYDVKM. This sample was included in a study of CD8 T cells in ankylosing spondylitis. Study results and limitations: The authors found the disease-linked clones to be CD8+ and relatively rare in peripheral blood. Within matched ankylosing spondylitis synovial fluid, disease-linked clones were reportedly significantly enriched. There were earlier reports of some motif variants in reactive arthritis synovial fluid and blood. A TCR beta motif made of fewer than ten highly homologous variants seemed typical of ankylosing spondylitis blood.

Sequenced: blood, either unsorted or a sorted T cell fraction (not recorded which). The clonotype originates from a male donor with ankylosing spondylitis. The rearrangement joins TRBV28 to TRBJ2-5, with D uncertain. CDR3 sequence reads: CASSPPPAFQETQYF. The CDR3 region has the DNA TGTGCCAGCAGTCCCCCCCCAGCGTTTCAAGAGACCCAGTACTTC.